This TCR beta chain appears in the sequencing data of a study of CD4 T cells in relation to SARS-CoV-2 and coronaviruses. Study results and caveats: In about 65% of donors, memory CD4+ clonotypes crossrecognized SARS-CoV-2 and at least one common cold coronavirus spike.

Profiling relied on immunoSEQ multiplex PCR, and the TCRdb table lists in-frame clones only, not all of them. The sample holds about 36,000 clones; roughly 80% are singletons and the top ten take 5.5% to 7%. Cryopreserved PBMCs were CD4-enriched, then split into naive and memory cells. Sorted naive or memory CD4+ cells met CEF peptides for under eleven days. Note on this clone: The antigen remains unidentified.

Trimming left V 8 bases short and J 1 base short, with 18 bases between. Per germline, CDR1 KGHSH and CDR2 LQKENI. The CDR3 has 15 residues. The sample was naive CD4+ T cells from PBMCs, cultured in vitro. Subset noted: naive CD4+ T cells isolated by negative enrichment. The chain combines TRBV18 with TRBJ2-7; a possible D gene is TRBD2 (7 bases). This sequence originates from an adult with COVID-19. CDR3 loop: CASRGVQGISYEQYF. CDR3 sequence (DNA): TGTGCCAGCCGGGGGGTGCAGGGGATATCCTACGAGCAGTACTTC.